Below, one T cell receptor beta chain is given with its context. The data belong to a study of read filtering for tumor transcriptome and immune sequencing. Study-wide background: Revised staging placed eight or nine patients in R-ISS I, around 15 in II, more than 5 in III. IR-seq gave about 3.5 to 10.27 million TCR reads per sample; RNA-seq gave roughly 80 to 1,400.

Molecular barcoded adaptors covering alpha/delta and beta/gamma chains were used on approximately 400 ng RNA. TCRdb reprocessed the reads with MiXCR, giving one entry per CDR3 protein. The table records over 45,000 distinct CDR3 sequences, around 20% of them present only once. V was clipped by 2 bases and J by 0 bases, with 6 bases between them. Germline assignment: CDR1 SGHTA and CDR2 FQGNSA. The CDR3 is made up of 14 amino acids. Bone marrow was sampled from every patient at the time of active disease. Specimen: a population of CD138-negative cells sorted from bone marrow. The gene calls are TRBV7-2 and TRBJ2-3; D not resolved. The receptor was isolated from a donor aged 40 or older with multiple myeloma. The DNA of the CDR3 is TGTGCCAGCAGCTTAATAACTAGCACAGATACGCAGTATTTT. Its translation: CASSLITSTDTQYF.